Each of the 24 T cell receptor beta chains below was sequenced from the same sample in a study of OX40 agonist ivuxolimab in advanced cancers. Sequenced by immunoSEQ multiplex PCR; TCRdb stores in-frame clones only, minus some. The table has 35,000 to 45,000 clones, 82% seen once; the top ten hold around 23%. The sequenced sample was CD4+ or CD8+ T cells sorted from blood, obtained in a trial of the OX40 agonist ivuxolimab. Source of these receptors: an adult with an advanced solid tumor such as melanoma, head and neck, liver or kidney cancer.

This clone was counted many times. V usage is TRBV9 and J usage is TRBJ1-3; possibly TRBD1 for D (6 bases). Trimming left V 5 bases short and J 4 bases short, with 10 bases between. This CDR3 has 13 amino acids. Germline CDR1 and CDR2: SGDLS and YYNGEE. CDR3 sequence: CASRGGTGNTIYF. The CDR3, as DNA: TGTGCCAGCAGAGGGGGGACCGGAAACACCATATATTTT.

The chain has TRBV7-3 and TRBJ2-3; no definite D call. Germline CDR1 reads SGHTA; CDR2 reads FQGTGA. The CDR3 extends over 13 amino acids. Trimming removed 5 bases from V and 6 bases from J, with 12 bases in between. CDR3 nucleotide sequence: TGTGCCAGCAGCAAATACCTCTCCGATACGCAGTATTTT. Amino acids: CASSKYLSDTQYF.

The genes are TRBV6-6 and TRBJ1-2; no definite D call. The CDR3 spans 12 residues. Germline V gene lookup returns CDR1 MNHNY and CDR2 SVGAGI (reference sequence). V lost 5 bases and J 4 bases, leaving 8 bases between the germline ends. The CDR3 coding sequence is TGTGCCAGCAGTCTAAACAGCTATGGCTACACCTTC. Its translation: CASSLNSYGYTF.

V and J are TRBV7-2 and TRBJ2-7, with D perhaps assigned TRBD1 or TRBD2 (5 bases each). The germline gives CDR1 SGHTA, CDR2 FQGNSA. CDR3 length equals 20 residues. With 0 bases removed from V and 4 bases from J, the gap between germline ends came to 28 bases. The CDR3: CASSLAKERGVPNPLYEQYF. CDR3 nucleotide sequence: TGTGCCAGCAGCTTAGCGAAGGAAAGAGGGGTGCCAAACCCTCTGTACGAGCAGTACTTC.

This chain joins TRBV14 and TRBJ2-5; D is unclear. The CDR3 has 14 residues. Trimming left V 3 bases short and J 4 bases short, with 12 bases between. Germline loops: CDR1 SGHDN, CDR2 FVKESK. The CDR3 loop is CASSQGLRGETQYF. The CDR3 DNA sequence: TGTGCCAGCAGCCAGGGGTTGCGTGGAGAGACCCAGTACTTC.

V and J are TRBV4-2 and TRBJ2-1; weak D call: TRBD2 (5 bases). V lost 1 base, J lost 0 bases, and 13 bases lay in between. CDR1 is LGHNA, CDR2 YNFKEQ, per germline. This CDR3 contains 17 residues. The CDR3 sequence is CASSQGGGGSSYNEQFF. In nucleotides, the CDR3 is TGTGCCAGCAGCCAAGGTGGAGGAGGAAGCTCCTACAATGAGCAGTTCTTC.

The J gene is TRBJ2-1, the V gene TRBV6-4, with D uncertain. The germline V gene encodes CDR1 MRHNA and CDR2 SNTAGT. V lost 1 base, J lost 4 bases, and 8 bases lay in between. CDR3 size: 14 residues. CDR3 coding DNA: TGTGCCAGCAGTGACTTGGCAGGATACAATGAGCAGTTCTTC. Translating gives CASSDLAGYNEQFF.

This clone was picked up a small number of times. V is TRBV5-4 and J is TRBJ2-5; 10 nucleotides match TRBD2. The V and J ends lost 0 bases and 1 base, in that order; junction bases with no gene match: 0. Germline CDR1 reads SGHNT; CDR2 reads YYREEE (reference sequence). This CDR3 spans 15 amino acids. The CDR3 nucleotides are TGTGCCAGCAGCTTGGTAGCGGGGGGCCAAGAGACCCAGTACTTC. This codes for CASSLVAGGQETQYF.

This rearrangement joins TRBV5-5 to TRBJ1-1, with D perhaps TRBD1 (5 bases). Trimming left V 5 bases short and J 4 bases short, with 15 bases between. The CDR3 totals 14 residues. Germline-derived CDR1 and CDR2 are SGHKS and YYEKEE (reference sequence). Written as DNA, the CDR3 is TGTGCCAGCAGTGTGGGACTCGGGGGCACTGAAGCTTTCTTT. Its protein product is CASSVGLGGTEAFF.

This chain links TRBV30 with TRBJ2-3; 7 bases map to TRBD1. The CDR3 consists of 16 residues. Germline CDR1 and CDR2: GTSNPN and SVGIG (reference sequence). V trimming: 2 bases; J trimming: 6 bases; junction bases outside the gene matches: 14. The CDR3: CAWSFHRGASSDTQYF. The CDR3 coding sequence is TGTGCCTGGAGTTTCCACAGGGGCGCCTCTTCCGATACGCAGTATTTT.

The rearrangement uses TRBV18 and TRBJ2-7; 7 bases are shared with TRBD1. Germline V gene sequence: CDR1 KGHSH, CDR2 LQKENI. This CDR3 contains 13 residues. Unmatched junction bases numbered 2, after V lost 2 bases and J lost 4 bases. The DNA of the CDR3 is TGTGCCAGCTCACCAGACAGGGTTTACGAGCAGTACTTC. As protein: CASSPDRVYEQYF.

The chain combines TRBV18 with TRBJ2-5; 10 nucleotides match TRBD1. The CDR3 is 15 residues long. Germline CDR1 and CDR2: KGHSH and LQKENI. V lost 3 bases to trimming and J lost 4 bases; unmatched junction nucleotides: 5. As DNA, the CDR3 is TGTGCCAGCTCACCCGGGACAGGGGTCTTAGAGACCCAGTACTTC. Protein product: CASSPGTGVLETQYF. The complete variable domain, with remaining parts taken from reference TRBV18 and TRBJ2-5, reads NAGVMQNPRHLVRRRGQEARLRCSPMKGHSHVYWYRQLPEEGLKFMVYLQKENIIDESGMPKERFSAEFPKEGPSILRIQQVVRGDSAAYFCASSPGTGVLETQYFGPGTRLLVL.

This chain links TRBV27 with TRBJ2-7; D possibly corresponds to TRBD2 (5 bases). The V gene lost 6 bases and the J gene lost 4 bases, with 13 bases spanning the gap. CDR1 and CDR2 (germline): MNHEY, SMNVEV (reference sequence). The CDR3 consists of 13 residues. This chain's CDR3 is CASSLSGNYEQYF. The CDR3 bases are TGTGCCAGCAGCTTAAGCGGAAATTACGAGCAGTACTTC.

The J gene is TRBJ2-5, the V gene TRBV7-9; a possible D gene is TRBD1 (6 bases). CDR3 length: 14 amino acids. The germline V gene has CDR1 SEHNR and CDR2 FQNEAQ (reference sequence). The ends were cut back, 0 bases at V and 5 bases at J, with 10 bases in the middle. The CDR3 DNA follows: TGTGCCAGCAGCTTAGCAGGGGGTGTGGAGACCCAGTACTTC. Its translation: CASSLAGGVETQYF. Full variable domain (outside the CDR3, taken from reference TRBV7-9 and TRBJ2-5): DTGVSQNPRHKITKRGQNVTFRCDPISEHNRLYWYRQTLGQGPEFLTYFQNEAQLEKSRLLSDRFSAERPKGSFSTLEIQRTEQGDSAMYLCASSLAGGVETQYFGPGTRLLVL.

CDR3 sequence reads: CASSATSGNAENIQYF. The CDR3 DNA follows: TGTGCCAGCTCGGCGACTAGCGGGAACGCGGAAAACATTCAGTACTTC. The V call is TRBV18, the J call TRBJ2-4; TRBD2 matches at 11 bases. The CDR3 totals 16 residues. V shed 6 bases and J 5 bases; nucleotides not matched to a gene: 9. Germline V gives CDR1 KGHSH, CDR2 LQKENI.

The CDR3 loop is CASSFLGRRTEAFF. CDR3 coding DNA: TGTGCCAGCAGTTTCCTTGGGAGAAGGACTGAAGCTTTCTTT. The chain employs TRBV28 and TRBJ1-1; D is undetermined. Germline CDR1 MDHEN, CDR2 SYDVKM. Trimming cost V 3 bases and J 5 bases, with 13 bases left between them. This CDR3 contains 14 residues.

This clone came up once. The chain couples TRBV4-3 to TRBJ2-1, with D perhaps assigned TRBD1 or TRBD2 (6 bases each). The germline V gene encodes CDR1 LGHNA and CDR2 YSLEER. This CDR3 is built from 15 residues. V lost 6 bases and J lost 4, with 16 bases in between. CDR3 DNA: TGCGCCAGCAGGAGGAGTAGGGGGGATTACAATGAGCAGTTCTTC. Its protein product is CASRRSRGDYNEQFF.

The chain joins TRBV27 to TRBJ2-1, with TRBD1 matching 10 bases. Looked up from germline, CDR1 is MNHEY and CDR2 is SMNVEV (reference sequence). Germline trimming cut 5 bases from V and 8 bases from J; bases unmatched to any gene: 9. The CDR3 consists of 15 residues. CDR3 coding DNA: TGTGCCAGCAGTCCCCCGGGACAGGGGTTTGATGAGCAGTTCTTC. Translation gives CASSPPGQGFDEQFF.

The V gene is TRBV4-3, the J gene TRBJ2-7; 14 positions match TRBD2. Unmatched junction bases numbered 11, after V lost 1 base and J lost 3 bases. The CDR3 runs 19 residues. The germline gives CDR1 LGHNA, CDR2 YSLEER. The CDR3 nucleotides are TGCGCCAGCAGCCAAGCAACCGGGACTAGCGGGAGAAGGGTCTACGAGCAGTACTTC. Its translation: CASSQATGTSGRRVYEQYF.

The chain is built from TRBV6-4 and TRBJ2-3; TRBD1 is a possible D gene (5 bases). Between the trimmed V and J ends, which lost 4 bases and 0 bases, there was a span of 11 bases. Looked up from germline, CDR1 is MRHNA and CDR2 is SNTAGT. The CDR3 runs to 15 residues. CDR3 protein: CASSAGPGSTDTQYF. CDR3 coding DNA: TGTGCCAGCAGTGCGGGCCCAGGGAGCACAGATACGCAGTATTTT.

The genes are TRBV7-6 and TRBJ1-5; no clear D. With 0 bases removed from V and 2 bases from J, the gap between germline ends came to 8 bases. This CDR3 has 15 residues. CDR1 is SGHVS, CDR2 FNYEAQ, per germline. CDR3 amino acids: CASSLAGPGNQPQHF. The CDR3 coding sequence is TGTGCCAGCAGCTTAGCCGGCCCTGGCAATCAGCCCCAGCATTTT. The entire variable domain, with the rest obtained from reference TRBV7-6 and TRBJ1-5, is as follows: GAGVSQSPRYKVTKRGQDVALRCDPISGHVSLYWYRQALGQGPEFLTYFNYEAQQDKSGLPNDRFSAERPEGSISTLTIQRTEQRDSAMYRCASSLAGPGNQPQHFGDGTRLSIL.

CDR3 bases: TGCGCCAGCCGAAGGGCTTCATCTAATGAAAAACTGTTTTTT. This translates into CASRRASSNEKLFF. The V gene is TRBV5-1, the J gene TRBJ1-4; D is uncertain. Germline V gene sequence: CDR1 SGHRS, CDR2 YFSETQ. The CDR3 length is 14 residues. Trimming stripped 7 bases from V and 3 bases from J, with 13 bases between.

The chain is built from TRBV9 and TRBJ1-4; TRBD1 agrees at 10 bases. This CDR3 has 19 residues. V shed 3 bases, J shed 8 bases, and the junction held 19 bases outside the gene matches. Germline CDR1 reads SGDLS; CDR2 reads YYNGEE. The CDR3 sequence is CASSADETGGLRLDEKLFF. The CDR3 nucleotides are TGTGCCAGCAGCGCAGACGAGACAGGGGGCCTTCGTTTAGACGAAAAACTGTTTTTT.

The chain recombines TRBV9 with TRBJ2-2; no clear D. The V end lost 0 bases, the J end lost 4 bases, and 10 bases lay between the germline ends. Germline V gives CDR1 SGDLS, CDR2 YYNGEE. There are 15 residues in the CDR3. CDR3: CASSVVSVGTGELFF. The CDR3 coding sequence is TGTGCCAGCAGCGTAGTTTCGGTCGGCACCGGGGAGCTGTTTTTT.